The clone carrying this TCR beta chain has just a few counts. As yet, its antigen is unknown. Amplified TCR beta CDR3 regions came from RNA transcripts. An initial round of RT-PCR targeting the TCR CDR3 relied on the HTBI primer set. TCRdb used MiXCR to reprocess the multiplex PCR reads, holding one entry per CDR3 protein. The data show approximately 530,000 distinct CDR3 sequences, just under 20% seen once. The data stem from a study of T cells in Graves' hyperthyroidism and ophthalmopathy. Ophthalmopathy patients had Clinical Activity Score at least 3, NOSPECS grade at least 4, duration under 3 months. Source material for PBMCs was more than 7.5 ml fresh peripheral blood. Findings and limits, study-wide: In blood, most of the thyroid clonotypes expanded above 0.001 were also present.

The clonotype was recovered from a man aged 40-49 years with Graves' ophthalmopathy. The sequencing input was blood.

CDR3 nucleotides: TGTGCCAGCAGCCCCCGTGGGACTAGCGGGTTTACCTACGAGCAGTACTTC. Its translation: CASSPRGTSGFTYEQYF. The chain uses TRBV7-8 and TRBJ2-7; 12 positions agree with TRBD2. From germline, CDR1 is SGHVS and CDR2 FQNEAQ. V dropped 5 bases and J dropped 2; count of bases not matched to a gene: 10. This CDR3 contains 17 residues.